This TCR beta chain was recorded in a study of T cell responses to AZD1222 COVID-19 vaccine. There are 15 residues in the CDR3. Germline CDR1 reads MNHEY; CDR2 reads SMNVEV (reference sequence). Trimming removed 4 bases at V and 5 bases at J, with 17 bases between. In the case of this clone: No antigen is known for it.

General observations from the study: Dominant at 160-218 and 743-854, vaccine-associated CD4 TCRs also spanned spike. Donor demographics were predominantly white British with a female majority; clonal diversity may be underestimated.

Sequencing was performed with immunoSEQ multiplex PCR; in TCRdb, only in-frame clones are kept and a portion is missing. Here the sample spans under 200,000 clones, 90% being singletons. Sequenced here: peripheral blood, sampled on day 0 of AZD1222 vaccination. This sequence joins TRBV27 and TRBJ2-5; perhaps TRBD2 as D (6 bases). The receptor was isolated from an adult in good health. CDR3 protein: CASSSPVGGTETQYF. The CDR3 bases are TGTGCCAGCAGTTCGCCGGTCGGGGGTACGGAGACCCAGTACTTC.